This T cell receptor beta chain was identified during a study of blood T cell repertoires in COVID-19. For the study at large: Sites in the United States, Italy and Spain provided acute and convalescent COVID-19 samples.

Adults between roughly 18 and 89 years of age took part from 24 US areas. Cohort placement rested on clinical history that participants reported themselves. Profiled with immunoSEQ multiplex PCR; TCRdb holds only in-frame clones, not every one. The sample yields 250,000 to 350,000 clones, around 90% seen once. Germline CDR1 is MNHEY and CDR2 is SMNVEV (reference sequence). The CDR3 is 13 residues long. V lost 8 bases and J 4 bases, leaving 14 bases between the germline ends. The receptor was isolated from a woman aged 25 to 39 who had recovered from COVID-19. V is TRBV27 and J is TRBJ1-2; D uncertain. The sample was PBMCs or T cells enriched from blood (not recorded which). The CDR3 DNA is TGTGCCAGCTCCGACAATCCCCTCTATGGCTACACCTTC. Translated, it gives CASSDNPLYGYTF.